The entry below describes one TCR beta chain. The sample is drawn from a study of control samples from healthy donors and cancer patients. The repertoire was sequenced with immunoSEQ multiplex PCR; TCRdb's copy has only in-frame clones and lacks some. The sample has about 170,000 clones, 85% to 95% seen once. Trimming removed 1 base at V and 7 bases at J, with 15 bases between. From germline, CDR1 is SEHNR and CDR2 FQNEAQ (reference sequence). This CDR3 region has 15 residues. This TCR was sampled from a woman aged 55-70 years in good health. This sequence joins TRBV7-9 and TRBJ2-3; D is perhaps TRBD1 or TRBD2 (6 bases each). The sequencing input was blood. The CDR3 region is CASSLVAQGRNTQYF. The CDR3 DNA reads TGTGCCAGCAGCTTAGTTGCTCAGGGGAGGAATACGCAGTATTTT.